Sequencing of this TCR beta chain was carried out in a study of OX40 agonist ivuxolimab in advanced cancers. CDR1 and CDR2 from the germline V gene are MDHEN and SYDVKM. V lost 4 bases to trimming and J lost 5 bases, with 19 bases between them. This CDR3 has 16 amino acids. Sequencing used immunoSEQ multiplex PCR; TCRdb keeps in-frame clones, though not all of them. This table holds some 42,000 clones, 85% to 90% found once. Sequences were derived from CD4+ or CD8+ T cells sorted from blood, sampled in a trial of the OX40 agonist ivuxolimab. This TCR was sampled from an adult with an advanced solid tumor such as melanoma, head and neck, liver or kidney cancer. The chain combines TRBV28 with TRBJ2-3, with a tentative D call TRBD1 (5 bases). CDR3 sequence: CASSSSRQGARDTQYF. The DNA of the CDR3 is TGTGCCAGCAGTTCTTCCCGGCAGGGTGCACGAGATACGCAGTATTTT.